This is a list of T cell receptor beta chains from one sample in a study of control samples from healthy donors and cancer patients. TCRdb's copy holds only in-frame clones and misses some; the assay was immunoSEQ multiplex PCR. The sample consists of 130,000 or so clones, under 90% of them appearing once. Material: PBMCs. These TCRs come from a man aged 50 to 59 with head and neck cancer. CDR3s include the opening cysteine and the closing phenylalanine or tryptophan. A D gene is named only where the DNA matches it firmly. Rows may omit the clone size; those that give it use once, few, many or a size class.

DNA: TGTGCCAGCAGTTACCCGGACAGCCGGGGAAGCTACACCTTC
CDR3: CASSYPDSRGSYTF
J: TRBJ1-2
D: -
V: TRBV6-6
size: -

DNA: TGTGCCAGCAGCTTAAGTCAGGGGTCTCACTATGGCTACACCTTC
CDR3: CASSLSQGSHYGYTF
J: TRBJ1-2
D: -
V: TRBV7-9
size: -

DNA: TGTGCCATCAGTGAGTCGACTCGGGGGCGGGAGGGAAAGGAGACCCAGTACTTC
CDR3: CAISESTRGREGKETQYF
J: TRBJ2-5
D: TRBD2
V: TRBV10-3
size: -

DNA: TGTGCCAGTATTGGGGGCACTAGGGGGAATCAGCCCCAGCATTTT
CDR3: CASIGGTRGNQPQHF
J: TRBJ1-5
D: -
V: TRBV19
size: -

DNA: TGCGCCAGCAGCTTCCTTGGGGTTGAGGGCTACACCTTC
CDR3: CASSFLGVEGYTF
J: TRBJ1-2
D: -
V: TRBV5-1
size: -

DNA: TGTGCCAGCAGTGAAGCGAGACAGGGCTACGAGCAGTACTTC
CDR3: CASSEARQGYEQYF
J: TRBJ2-7
D: TRBD1
V: TRBV6-1
size: few

DNA: TGTGCCAGCAGCGTAGACTCCCCAAGGGCCGGGGAGCTGTTTTTT
CDR3: CASSVDSPRAGELFF
J: TRBJ2-2
D: -
V: TRBV5-4
size: -

DNA: TGTGCCAGCAGCTTAGGCCCGGCCATTGGAAACACCATATATTTT
CDR3: CASSLGPAIGNTIYF
J: TRBJ1-3
D: -
V: TRBV11-2
size: -

DNA: TGCGCCAGCAGCACCGACACGACAGGGAGCTACGAGCAGTACTTC
CDR3: CASSTDTTGSYEQYF
J: TRBJ2-7
D: TRBD1
V: TRBV5-1
size: -

DNA: TGTGCCAGCAGCTTAGCACAGGGGTATGGCTACACCTTC
CDR3: CASSLAQGYGYTF
J: TRBJ1-2
D: TRBD1
V: TRBV7-8
size: -

DNA: TGTGCCAGCAGCTTAGGCGGGACTAGCGGCTACAATGAGCAGTTCTTC
CDR3: CASSLGGTSGYNEQFF
J: TRBJ2-1
D: TRBD2
V: TRBV7-9
size: -

DNA: TGTGCCAGCAGCCGTGATCAGCCTCATTCGCAGTATTTT
CDR3: CASSRDQPHSQYF
J: TRBJ2-3
D: -
V: TRBV5-6
size: -

DNA: TGTGCCAGCGACCTAGCGGGAGGTAGCACAGATACGCAGTATTTT
CDR3: CASDLAGGSTDTQYF
J: TRBJ2-3
D: TRBD2
V: TRBV7-9
size: -

DNA: TGTGCCAGCAGCTCAGACGGGGCGGACAATGAGCAGTTCTTC
CDR3: CASSSDGADNEQFF
J: TRBJ2-1
D: -
V: TRBV6-4
size: -

DNA: TGTGCCAGCAGCGCCATCTTCTCTAGCGGGGGGGCCTCCAATGAGCAGTTCTTC
CDR3: CASSAIFSSGGASNEQFF
J: TRBJ2-1
D: TRBD2
V: TRBV9
size: once

DNA: TGTGCCAGCTCACCACCCGGACAGAGCTCCTACAATGAGCAGTTCTTC
CDR3: CASSPPGQSSYNEQFF
J: TRBJ2-1
D: -
V: TRBV18
size: -

DNA: TGCGCCAGCAAACGACTAGCGGGAGCCTACGAGCAGTACTTC
CDR3: CASKRLAGAYEQYF
J: TRBJ2-7
D: TRBD2
V: TRBV5-1
size: -

DNA: TGTGCCAGCAGCTTGAGACAGGCGAACACCGGGGAGCTGTTTTTT
CDR3: CASSLRQANTGELFF
J: TRBJ2-2
D: -
V: TRBV13
size: -

DNA: TGTGCCAGCAGTTTACCTCCCGGGACAGGGCAGGAAAGGTCCCTCCACTTT
CDR3: CASSLPPGTGQERSLHF
J: TRBJ1-6
D: TRBD1
V: TRBV27
size: -

DNA: TGTGCCAGCAGTGAGGGGCTACAGGGAACTGAAGCTTTCTTT
CDR3: CASSEGLQGTEAFF
J: TRBJ1-1
D: -
V: TRBV2
size: -

DNA: TGTGCCAGCAGCTTGTCCGCGTCGGGAAACTATGGCTACACCTTC
CDR3: CASSLSASGNYGYTF
J: TRBJ1-2
D: -
V: TRBV7-9
size: -

DNA: TGTGCCAGTAGTGGACAGGGAAACACTGAAGCTTTCTTT
CDR3: CASSGQGNTEAFF
J: TRBJ1-1
D: TRBD1
V: TRBV19
size: few

DNA: TGTGCCAGCAGTTACAGATCCGGGACAGGGGGCATTGGGGCCAACGTCCTGACTTTC
CDR3: CASSYRSGTGGIGANVLTF
J: TRBJ2-6
D: TRBD1
V: TRBV6-2/TRBV6-3
size: -

DNA: TGTGCCAGCTCACCACAACAAGGGCGAACTGAAGCTTTCTTT
CDR3: CASSPQQGRTEAFF
J: TRBJ1-1
D: -
V: TRBV18
size: -

DNA: TGTGCCAGCAGCCTACAGGGGGCCCCCCATGAAAAACTGTTTTTT
CDR3: CASSLQGAPHEKLFF
J: TRBJ1-4
D: TRBD1
V: TRBV7-9
size: -

DNA: TGTGCCAGCAGTTCTGCCCTCGAGTTGGAGACCCAGTACTTC
CDR3: CASSSALELETQYF
J: TRBJ2-5
D: -
V: TRBV27
size: -

DNA: TGTGCCAGCAGTTACAAAACTCGAGGGAACACTGAAGCTTTCTTT
CDR3: CASSYKTRGNTEAFF
J: TRBJ1-1
D: -
V: TRBV6-5
size: -

DNA: TGTGCCAGCAGTCGACAGGGTGGCACTGAAGCTTTCTTT
CDR3: CASSRQGGTEAFF
J: TRBJ1-1
D: TRBD1
V: TRBV12-3/TRBV12-4
size: -

DNA: TGCGCCAGCAGTGAGTCGGGATGGCAGGGTCCGGTTTCTTACAATGAGCAGTTCTTC
CDR3: CASSESGWQGPVSYNEQFF
J: TRBJ2-1
D: -
V: TRBV10-2
size: -

DNA: TGTGCCAGCAGTTTATCTGGCTGGAGCTCCTACAATGAGCAGTTCTTC
CDR3: CASSLSGWSSYNEQFF
J: TRBJ2-1
D: -
V: TRBV28
size: medium-sized

DNA: TGTGCCAGTAGTGCAAGACAGGGGGGGAACGCTGAAGCTTTCTTT
CDR3: CASSARQGGNAEAFF
J: TRBJ1-1
D: TRBD1
V: TRBV19
size: -

DNA: TGTGCCAGCTCACCACTTGCGCAGTCAGACTCTGGAAACACCATATATTTT
CDR3: CASSPLAQSDSGNTIYF
J: TRBJ1-3
D: -
V: TRBV18
size: -

DNA: TGTGCCAGTAGTATTTGGGGCTCTGGGGCCAACGTCCTGACTTTC
CDR3: CASSIWGSGANVLTF
J: TRBJ2-6
D: -
V: TRBV19
size: -

DNA: TGTGCCATCAGTGACTCCACAGGGGCTCCCACCGGGGAGCTGTTTTTT
CDR3: CAISDSTGAPTGELFF
J: TRBJ2-2
D: TRBD1
V: TRBV10-3
size: once

DNA: TGTGCCAGCAGGCCCCCGAATAGCGGGAGATACAATGAGCAGTTCTTC
CDR3: CASRPPNSGRYNEQFF
J: TRBJ2-1
D: TRBD2
V: TRBV28
size: -

DNA: TGTGCCAGCTCCTCCACGGGACATCGTACAGATACGCAGTATTTT
CDR3: CASSSTGHRTDTQYF
J: TRBJ2-3
D: -
V: TRBV6-5
size: once

DNA: TGCAGTGCTAGAGGGGAGGGAGGCTACACCTTC
CDR3: CSARGEGGYTF
J: TRBJ1-2
D: -
V: TRBV20-1
size: -

DNA: TGTGTCAGAAGCTTAGGACAGGTGGTTTTGGCCAAAAACATTCAGTACTTC
CDR3: CVRSLGQVVLAKNIQYF
J: TRBJ2-4
D: -
V: TRBV7-5
size: once

DNA: TGTGCCAGCAGTGGCCCCTCAGGGGAAACCATATATTTT
CDR3: CASSGPSGETIYF
J: TRBJ1-3
D: -
V: TRBV2
size: once

DNA: TGTGCCAGCAGCCCAACCGCCGGACAGGGGAATAATTCACCCCTCCACTTT
CDR3: CASSPTAGQGNNSPLHF
J: TRBJ1-6
D: TRBD1
V: TRBV7-2
size: -

DNA: TGTGCCAGCAGCCTCAGGGGGAATGGCTACACCTTC
CDR3: CASSLRGNGYTF
J: TRBJ1-2
D: TRBD1
V: TRBV7-9
size: -

DNA: TGCGCCAGCAGTGAGTCGATTGGGGACAGGGTGATTGGTGAGCAGTTCTTC
CDR3: CASSESIGDRVIGEQFF
J: TRBJ2-1
D: TRBD1
V: TRBV10-1
size: -

DNA: TGTGCCAGCAGTCAAGCGGGAGCGGGAGATACGCAGTATTTT
CDR3: CASSQAGAGDTQYF
J: TRBJ2-3
D: TRBD2
V: TRBV28
size: -

DNA: TGTGCCAGCAGCCGGGGGGGAAACATTCAGTACTTC
CDR3: CASSRGGNIQYF
J: TRBJ2-4
D: TRBD2
V: TRBV13
size: -

DNA: TGCGCCAGCAGCTTGCTTAGCGGGAGGCCCTACGAGCAGTACTTC
CDR3: CASSLLSGRPYEQYF
J: TRBJ2-7
D: TRBD2
V: TRBV5-1
size: -

DNA: TGTGCCAGCAGCGTAGTGGCTGTCACCGGGGAGCTGTTTTTT
CDR3: CASSVVAVTGELFF
J: TRBJ2-2
D: -
V: TRBV9
size: -

DNA: TGTGCCAGCAGAACCCAGAACTGGGGATACAATGAGCAGTTCTTC
CDR3: CASRTQNWGYNEQFF
J: TRBJ2-1
D: -
V: TRBV13
size: -